Listed here are 2 T cell receptor beta chains from one sample, sequenced in a study of PD-L1 blockade in urothelial cancer. Method: immunoSEQ multiplex PCR; TCRdb's copy keeps in-frame clones and lacks some. The table has tens of thousands of clones, around 90% seen once. Time point meaning: pretreatment peripheral blood. The source was PBMCs, collected around atezolizumab (anti-PD-L1) treatment. These receptor sequences come from a man in his sixties with urothelial cancer.

The J gene is TRBJ2-3, the V gene TRBV9; TRBD2 aligns across 8 bases. The CDR3 is made up of 16 amino acids. Trimming cost V 0 bases and J 6 bases; bases outside gene matches: 9. Germline V gene lookup returns CDR1 SGDLS and CDR2 YYNGEE. In DNA form, the CDR3 reads TGTGCCAGCAGCGTAGCCGGGACTAGAATCGGCGATACGCAGTATTTT. This encodes CASSVAGTRIGDTQYF.

J is TRBJ2-3 and V is TRBV30, with 8 bases that match TRBD2. Per germline, CDR1 GTSNPN and CDR2 SVGIG (reference sequence). The CDR3 spans 14 residues. Losses at the gene ends were 3 bases for V and 2 bases for J; bases not matched to a gene: 4. The CDR3 DNA is TGTGCCTGGAGCAGCGGGGGCTTCACAGATACGCAGTATTTT. Translated, it gives CAWSSGGFTDTQYF.